This is a list of T cell receptor beta chains from one sample in a study of radiotherapy plus CTLA-4 blockade in lung cancer. Assay: immunoSEQ multiplex PCR; the TCRdb copy retains only in-frame clones and omits some. The sample carries around 100,000 clones, about 70% recorded once. The material was peripheral blood, obtained from a patient treated with radiotherapy plus ipilimumab. The receptors originated from a human donor with non-small cell lung cancer who had a partial response to radiotherapy plus ipilimumab. Some clones in this sample may be carry-over from other donors' samples. CDR3s include the opening cysteine and the closing phenylalanine or tryptophan. Each record gives: D gene, clone size, J gene, V gene, CDR3 DNA, CDR3 protein. The D gene is left open where the match is weak. A row's size may be missing; if present it is once, few, many or a size class.

D gene: TRBD1
clone size: .
J gene: TRBJ2-7
V gene: TRBV11-3
CDR3 DNA: TGTGCCAGAAACAAAGGGGGCCTCCGCTACGAGCAGTACTTC
CDR3 protein: CARNKGGLRYEQYF

D gene: .
clone size: .
J gene: TRBJ2-7
V gene: TRBV28
CDR3 DNA: TGTGCCAGCAGCCGCGGACAGAACTCCTACGAGCAGTACTTC
CDR3 protein: CASSRGQNSYEQYF

D gene: TRBD2
clone size: .
J gene: TRBJ2-5
V gene: TRBV7-8
CDR3 DNA: TGTGCCAGCAGCTTTGGAGCGGGGGAGACGAAGACCCAGTACTTC
CDR3 protein: CASSFGAGETKTQYF

D gene: .
clone size: .
J gene: TRBJ2-7
V gene: TRBV27
CDR3 DNA: TGTGCCAGCGCCAGCTTTATTGGGCAGGGCCCTCTTTACGAGCAGTACTTC
CDR3 protein: CASASFIGQGPLYEQYF

D gene: TRBD1
clone size: few
J gene: TRBJ1-4
V gene: TRBV11-2
CDR3 DNA: TGTGCCAGCAGCTCCTTGGGACAGGGGAATGAAAAACTGTTTTTT
CDR3 protein: CASSSLGQGNEKLFF

D gene: TRBD1
clone size: .
J gene: TRBJ2-7
V gene: TRBV7-9
CDR3 DNA: TGTGCCAGCAGCCCCGGGACAGGGACCTTCGAGCAGTACTTC
CDR3 protein: CASSPGTGTFEQYF

D gene: .
clone size: .
J gene: TRBJ1-2
V gene: TRBV5-8
CDR3 DNA: TGTGCCAGCAGCTTGTTAAATTTCTATGGCTACACCTTC
CDR3 protein: CASSLLNFYGYTF

D gene: TRBD2
clone size: .
J gene: TRBJ2-6
V gene: TRBV7-8
CDR3 DNA: TGTGCCAGCAGCCAGACTAGCTTCACGCCCGGGGCCAACGTCCTGACTTTC
CDR3 protein: CASSQTSFTPGANVLTF

D gene: .
clone size: .
J gene: TRBJ1-1
V gene: TRBV27
CDR3 DNA: TGTGCCAGCAGTCTCAGGGTTAGTACTGAAGCTTTCTTT
CDR3 protein: CASSLRVSTEAFF

D gene: .
clone size: .
J gene: TRBJ2-5
V gene: TRBV7-9
CDR3 DNA: TGTGCCAGCAGCTTAGTCGATAGCCGAGAGACCCAGTACTTC
CDR3 protein: CASSLVDSRETQYF

D gene: TRBD2
clone size: .
J gene: TRBJ2-3
V gene: TRBV7-9
CDR3 DNA: TGTGCCAGCAGTTTCGACCGACTAGCGGGGACAGATACGCAGTATTTT
CDR3 protein: CASSFDRLAGTDTQYF

D gene: .
clone size: .
J gene: TRBJ1-3
V gene: TRBV2
CDR3 DNA: TGTGCCAGCAGTGAATCGCGGCTGCGCTCTGGAAACACCATATATTTT
CDR3 protein: CASSESRLRSGNTIYF

D gene: TRBD2
clone size: .
J gene: TRBJ2-1
V gene: TRBV19
CDR3 DNA: TGTGCCAGTGGGACCATAAGCGGGAGGGCCACCTTCTTC
CDR3 protein: CASGTISGRATFF

D gene: .
clone size: few
J gene: TRBJ1-3
V gene: TRBV15
CDR3 DNA: TGTGCCACCAGCAGAGACAGGGTGTCTGGAAACACCATATATTTT
CDR3 protein: CATSRDRVSGNTIYF

D gene: .
clone size: .
J gene: TRBJ2-1
V gene: TRBV7-9
CDR3 DNA: TGTGCCAGCAGCTTAGTGGGGAGCTCCTACAATGAGCAGTTCTTC
CDR3 protein: CASSLVGSSYNEQFF

D gene: .
clone size: .
J gene: TRBJ2-5
V gene: TRBV19
CDR3 DNA: TGTGCCAGTAGTCAGGGGCGCGGGGGAGAGACCCAGTACTTC
CDR3 protein: CASSQGRGGETQYF

D gene: .
clone size: few
J gene: TRBJ2-7
V gene: TRBV5-5
CDR3 DNA: TGTGCCAGCAGCTTCGAGTACGAGCAGTACTTC
CDR3 protein: CASSFEYEQYF

D gene: .
clone size: once
J gene: TRBJ1-1
V gene: TRBV4-2
CDR3 DNA: TGTGCCAGCAGCCGGACAGAGAACACTGAAGCTTTCTTT
CDR3 protein: CASSRTENTEAFF

D gene: TRBD1
clone size: .
J gene: TRBJ1-6
V gene: TRBV20-1
CDR3 DNA: TGCAGTGCTTTCGACAGGGTAACCCTCCACTTT
CDR3 protein: CSAFDRVTLHF

D gene: TRBD1
clone size: .
J gene: TRBJ1-4
V gene: TRBV19
CDR3 DNA: TGTGCCAGTCGGGGACAGATTAATGAAAAACTGTTTTTT
CDR3 protein: CASRGQINEKLFF

D gene: TRBD1
clone size: .
J gene: TRBJ1-6
V gene: TRBV10-3
CDR3 DNA: TGTGCCATCAGGGGACAGAATTCACCCCTCCACTTT
CDR3 protein: CAIRGQNSPLHF

D gene: TRBD2
clone size: .
J gene: TRBJ2-3
V gene: TRBV4-3
CDR3 DNA: TGCGCCAGCAGCCAAGATAGGCGCGGGGGGGCGGGTACGCAGTATTTT
CDR3 protein: CASSQDRRGGAGTQYF